These 5 T cell receptor beta chains were sequenced from one sample in a study of blood T cell repertoires in COVID-19. Assay used: immunoSEQ multiplex PCR; TCRdb lists only in-frame clones, some missing. The sample lists 130,000 to 150,000 clones, approximately 87% seen once, with approximately 6.5% in the top ten. Sequencing used peripheral blood. The receptors were sampled from a man at least 80 years old with acute or convalescent COVID-19.

The V and J genes are TRBV28 and TRBJ2-5; 9 bases match TRBD2. The CDR3 runs 15 residues. J was trimmed by 7 bases and V by 6 bases; bases with no gene match: 12. CDR1 is MDHEN, CDR2 SYDVKM, per germline. As DNA, the CDR3 is TGTGCCAGCAGCACCAATAGCGGGGGCGGTGGGACCCAGTACTTC. Protein product: CASSTNSGGGGTQYF.

The rearrangement uses TRBV6-5 and TRBJ2-5; TRBD2 matches 7 bases. Germline-derived CDR1 and CDR2 are MNHEY and SVGAGI. The CDR3 covers 14 residues. J was trimmed by 7 bases and V by 7 bases; bases with no gene match: 12. The CDR3: CASITGGPSGTQYF. The CDR3 nucleotides read TGTGCCAGCATCACGGGGGGACCTTCTGGGACCCAGTACTTC.

V is TRBV30 and J is TRBJ2-1; weak D call: TRBD2 (7 bases). V was trimmed by 3 bases and J by 3 bases, leaving 12 bases between them. Germline V gives CDR1 GTSNPN, CDR2 SVGIG (reference sequence). The length of the CDR3 is 14 residues. The CDR3 sequence is CAWRQGLHYNEQFF. For the CDR3, the DNA is TGTGCCTGGAGACAGGGACTACACTACAATGAGCAGTTCTTC.

The rearrangement joins TRBV19 to TRBJ2-5, with 7 bases lining up with TRBD1. CDR1 is LNHDA, CDR2 SQIVND, per germline (reference sequence). This CDR3 is 16 amino acids long. Trimming removed 3 bases from V and 4 bases from J; junction bases left unmatched: 11. Written as DNA, the CDR3 is TGTGCCAGTAGTATGAGCAGGGGGTTTGGTCGAGAGACCCAGTACTTC. Translating gives CASSMSRGFGRETQYF.

The CDR3 bases are TGTGCCAGTAGTATGGGACAGGGTAGGGGAAACACCATATATTTT. It translates to CASSMGQGRGNTIYF. The chain uses TRBV19 and TRBJ1-3; 9 bases match TRBD1. The J segment lost 4 bases and the V segment lost 3 bases, leaving 4 bases of the junction unmatched. This CDR3 region has 15 residues. Germline V lookup: CDR1 LNHDA, CDR2 SQIVND (reference sequence).